These 5 T cell receptor beta chains were sequenced from one sample in a study of blood T cell repertoires in COVID-19. The protocol was immunoSEQ multiplex PCR, while the TCRdb copy is restricted to in-frame clones and leaves out a portion. The sample records just over 200,000 clones, approximately 84% being singletons. Sequences were obtained from peripheral blood. The origin of the receptors is an older man with acute or convalescent COVID-19.

The gene calls are TRBV2 and TRBJ1-5; D may be TRBD1 (6 bases). The CDR3 is 14 amino acids. Trimming pared 6 bases from V and 7 bases from J, leaving 16 bases between. The germline gives CDR1 SNHLY, CDR2 FYNNEI. The CDR3 DNA sequence: TGTGCCAGCAGAGACGGACAGTTCGGCCAGCCCCAGCATTTT. Translation gives CASRDGQFGQPQHF.

CDR3 sequence reads: CASSLKVLAGDTTDTQYF. CDR3 nucleotides: TGTGCCAGCAGCTTAAAAGTTCTAGCGGGAGATACCACAGATACGCAGTATTTT. V gene TRBV7-3 combines with J gene TRBJ2-3; 10 bases are a match to TRBD2. CDR3 size: 18 residues. CDR1 SGHTA and CDR2 FQGTGA come from the germline V gene. The J segment lost 2 bases and the V segment lost 1 base, leaving 9 bases of the junction unmatched.

V gene TRBV6-2 or TRBV6-3 combines with J gene TRBJ2-2; D perhaps matches TRBD2 (6 bases). Germline lookup yields CDR1 MNHEY and CDR2 SVGEGT. The V end lost 5 bases, the J end lost 4 bases, and 17 bases lay between the germline ends. The CDR3 sequence is 16 residues long. The CDR3 region has the DNA TGTGCCAGCAGTGATAGGATGCGGGACTCCACCGGGGAGCTGTTTTTT. Its protein product is CASSDRMRDSTGELFF.

Only one count was recorded for this clone. The chain recombines TRBV6-5 with TRBJ2-2, with D possibly TRBD2 on 6 matching bases. The CDR3 spans 13 residues. Germline CDR1 is MNHEY and CDR2 is SVGAGI. Between the trimmed V and J ends, which lost 7 bases and 6 bases, there was a span of 12 bases. This CDR3 is CASTTSFPGELFF. Here the CDR3 DNA reads TGTGCCAGCACCACTAGCTTTCCCGGGGAGCTGTTTTTT.

This clone was counted once. The genes are TRBV7-3 and TRBJ2-6, with D unresolved. Deletions cut 0 bases from V and 0 bases from J, with 6 bases between. The CDR3 length is 16 residues. Germline CDR1 is SGHTA and CDR2 is FQGTGA. The CDR3 region is CASSLTPYSGANVLTF. As DNA, the CDR3 is TGTGCCAGCAGCTTAACCCCCTACTCTGGGGCCAACGTCCTGACTTTC. Based on the CDR3 plus reference TRBV7-3 and TRBJ2-6, the full variable domain is GAGVSQTPSNKVTEKGKYVELRCDPISGHTALYWYRQSLGQGPEFLIYFQGTGAADDSGLPNDRFFAVRPEGSVSTLKIQRTERGDSAVYLCASSLTPYSGANVLTFGAGSRLTVL.